The 10 T cell receptor beta chains listed next were all sequenced from one sample in a study of blood T cell repertoires in COVID-19. Method: immunoSEQ multiplex PCR; TCRdb's copy keeps in-frame clones and lacks some. Here the sample spans around 69,000 clones, 65% to 90% being singletons. Specimen: peripheral blood. The receptors were gathered from a man aged 50 or older with acute or convalescent COVID-19.

As regards this clone: This likely comes from a read error, as the CDR3 has no conserved phenylalanine or tryptophan at its end. The DNA is left out, because the CDR3 cannot be placed on it with certainty; the CDR3 is given as TCRdb lists it. This chain joins TRBV7-3 and TRBJ1-2; the table's TRBD1 call for D was not verified on the DNA. The CDR3 extends over 9 residues, inclusive of both ends. CDR1 is SGHTA, CDR2 FQGTGA, per germline. This CDR3 is CASSLKGVN.

The genes are TRBV5-6 and TRBJ2-1; TRBD1 is a possible D gene (5 bases). The ends were cut back, 4 bases at V and 1 base at J, with 12 bases in the middle. Germline V CDR1 and CDR2: SGHDT, YYEEEE. This CDR3 comprises 15 residues. The DNA for the CDR3 is TGTGCCAGCAGCGAACCGACAGAATCCTACAATGAGCAGTTCTTC. Amino acid sequence: CASSEPTESYNEQFF.

This sequence joins TRBV4-1 and TRBJ1-2; tentatively, D is TRBD1 (5 bases). CDR1 is MGHRA and CDR2 is YSYEKL in the germline V gene. V lost 4 bases and J lost 2, with 11 bases in between. The CDR3 is made up of 14 amino acids. The CDR3 DNA follows: TGCGCCAGCAGCCTGGCGGGGGTCAACTATGGCTACACCTTC. Protein: CASSLAGVNYGYTF.

This clone was picked up one time. V gene TRBV30 combines with J gene TRBJ1-1; possible D gene TRBD1, 6 bases. CDR3 size: 13 residues. V lost 4 bases and J lost 1, with 10 bases in between. Germline V gene sequence: CDR1 GTSNPN, CDR2 SVGIG (reference sequence). The CDR3 nucleotides read TGTGCCTGGAAGGGAGGGGGGAACACTGAAGCTTTCTTT. It specifies CAWKGGGNTEAFF.

V is TRBV4-2 and J is TRBJ2-3; D is possibly TRBD1 (6 bases). The germline CDR1 and CDR2 sequences are LGHNA and YNFKEQ. The CDR3 has 12 amino acids. V shed 1 base and J shed 12 bases, with 11 bases lying between them. The CDR3 spells CASSQARGIQYF. CDR3 sequence (DNA): TGTGCCAGCAGCCAAGCGAGGGGGATTCAGTATTTT.

The chain combines TRBV4-1 with TRBJ1-1; D possibly corresponds to TRBD1 (5 bases). Trimming took 4 bases from V and 4 from J, leaving 16 bases between them. The CDR3 sequence is 15 residues long. Germline V gives CDR1 MGHRA, CDR2 YSYEKL. The CDR3 sequence: CASSPRDPGGTEAFF. CDR3 coding DNA: TGCGCCAGCAGCCCCAGGGACCCGGGGGGCACTGAAGCTTTCTTT.

A few counts support this clone. The J gene is TRBJ2-1, the V gene TRBV7-9, with D perhaps TRBD2 (6 bases). CDR3 size: 16 residues. Germline-derived CDR1 and CDR2 are SEHNR and FQNEAQ (reference sequence). The germline V and J ends were trimmed by 4 bases and 2 bases, with 15 bases remaining between them. The CDR3 loop is CASSSFSGSAYNEQFF. Here the CDR3 DNA reads TGTGCCAGCAGCTCCTTTAGCGGCTCGGCCTACAATGAGCAGTTCTTC.

This chain connects TRBV7-3 to TRBJ1-6, with D perhaps matching TRBD1 (6 bases). CDR1 and CDR2 from the germline V gene are SGHTA and FQGTGA. The V end lost 2 bases, the J end lost 3 bases, and 8 bases lay between the germline ends. The CDR3 is made up of 15 amino acids. The CDR3 protein is CASSLSGDYNSPLHF. DNA for the CDR3: TGTGCCAGCAGCTTATCAGGGGACTATAATTCACCCCTCCACTTT.

The chain employs TRBV2 and TRBJ1-2; D is unresolved. Per the germline V gene, CDR1 is SNHLY and CDR2 is FYNNEI. The CDR3 covers 13 residues. V lost 7 bases and J lost 6, with 15 bases in between. CDR3 DNA: TGTGCCAGCAACCCCGGTGAGGGTAATGGCTACACCTTC. Amino acids: CASNPGEGNGYTF.

The rearrangement uses TRBV7-3 and TRBJ2-3; 7 bases line up with TRBD2. The CDR3 has 15 amino acids. Per germline, CDR1 SGHTA and CDR2 FQGTGA. The V gene end was trimmed by 4 bases and the J gene end by 0 bases; junction bases not matched to a gene: 4. The CDR3 DNA reads TGTGCCAGCAGCTCCAAGCGGGGTAGCACAGATACGCAGTATTTT. This encodes CASSSKRGSTDTQYF.